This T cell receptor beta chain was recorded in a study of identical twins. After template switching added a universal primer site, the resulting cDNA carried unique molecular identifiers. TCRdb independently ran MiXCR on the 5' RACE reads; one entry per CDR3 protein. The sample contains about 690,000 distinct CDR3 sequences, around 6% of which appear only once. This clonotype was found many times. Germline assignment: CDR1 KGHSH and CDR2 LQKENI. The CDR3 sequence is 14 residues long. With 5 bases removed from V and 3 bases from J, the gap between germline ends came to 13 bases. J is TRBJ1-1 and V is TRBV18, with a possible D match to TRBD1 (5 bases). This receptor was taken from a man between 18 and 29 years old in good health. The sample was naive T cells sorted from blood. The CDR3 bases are TGTGCCAGCTCAAGACAGTCTATGGACACTGAAGCTTTCTTT. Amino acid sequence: CASSRQSMDTEAFF.